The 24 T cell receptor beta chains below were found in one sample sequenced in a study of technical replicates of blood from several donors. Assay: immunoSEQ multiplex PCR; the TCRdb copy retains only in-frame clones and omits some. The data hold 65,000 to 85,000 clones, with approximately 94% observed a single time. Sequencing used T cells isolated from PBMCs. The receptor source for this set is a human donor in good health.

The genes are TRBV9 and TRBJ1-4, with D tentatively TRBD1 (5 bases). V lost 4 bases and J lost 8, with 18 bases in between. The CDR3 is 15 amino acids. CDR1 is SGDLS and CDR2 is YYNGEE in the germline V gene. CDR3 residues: CASSTLGTRIEKLFF. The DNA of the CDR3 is TGTGCCAGCAGCACCCTCGGGACTCGGATCGAAAAACTGTTTTTT. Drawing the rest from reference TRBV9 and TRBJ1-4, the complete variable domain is DSGVTQTPKHLITATGQRVTLRCSPRSGDLSVYWYQQSLDQGLQFLIQYYNGEERAKGNILERFSAQQFPDLHSELNLSSLELGDSALYFCASSTLGTRIEKLFFGSGTQLSVL.

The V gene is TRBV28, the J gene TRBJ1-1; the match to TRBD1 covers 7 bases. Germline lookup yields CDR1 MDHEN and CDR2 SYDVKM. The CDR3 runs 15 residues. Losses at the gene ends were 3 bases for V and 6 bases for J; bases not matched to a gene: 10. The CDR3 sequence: CASSLLDRVGSEAFF. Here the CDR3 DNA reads TGTGCCAGCAGTTTGTTAGACAGGGTAGGGTCTGAAGCTTTCTTT.

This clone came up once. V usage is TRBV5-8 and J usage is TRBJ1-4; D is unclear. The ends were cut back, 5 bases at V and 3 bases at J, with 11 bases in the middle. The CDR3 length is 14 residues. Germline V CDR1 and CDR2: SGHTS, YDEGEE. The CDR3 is CASRPYGANEKLFF. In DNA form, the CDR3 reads TGTGCCAGCAGACCATACGGGGCTAATGAAAAACTGTTTTTT.

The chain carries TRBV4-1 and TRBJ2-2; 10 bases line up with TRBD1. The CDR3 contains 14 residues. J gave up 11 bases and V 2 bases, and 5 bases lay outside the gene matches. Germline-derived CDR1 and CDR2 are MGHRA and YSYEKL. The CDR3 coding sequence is TGCGCCAGCAGCCAACCGGGACAGGGGAATGAGCTGTTTTTT. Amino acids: CASSQPGQGNELFF.

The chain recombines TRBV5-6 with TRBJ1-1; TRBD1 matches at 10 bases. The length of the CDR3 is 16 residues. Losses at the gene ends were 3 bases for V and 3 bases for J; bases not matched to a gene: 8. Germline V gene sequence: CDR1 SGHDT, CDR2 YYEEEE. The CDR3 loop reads CASSSMTGGAYTEAFF. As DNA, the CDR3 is TGTGCCAGCAGCTCGATGACAGGGGGCGCTTACACTGAAGCTTTCTTT.

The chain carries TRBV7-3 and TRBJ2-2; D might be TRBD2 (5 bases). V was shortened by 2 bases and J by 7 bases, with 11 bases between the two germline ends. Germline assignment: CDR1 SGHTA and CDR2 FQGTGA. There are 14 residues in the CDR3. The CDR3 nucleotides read TGTGCCAGCAGCTTATTGGGAGCGGTCGGGGAGCTGTTTTTT. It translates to CASSLLGAVGELFF. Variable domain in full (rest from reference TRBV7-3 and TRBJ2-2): GAGVSQTPSNKVTEKGKYVELRCDPISGHTALYWYRQSLGQGPEFLIYFQGTGAADDSGLPNDRFFAVRPEGSVSTLKIQRTERGDSAVYLCASSLLGAVGELFFGEGSRLTVL.

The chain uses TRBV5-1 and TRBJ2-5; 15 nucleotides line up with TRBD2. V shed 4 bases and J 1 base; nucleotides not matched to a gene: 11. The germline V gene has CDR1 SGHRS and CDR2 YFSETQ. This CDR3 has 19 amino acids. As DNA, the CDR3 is TGCGCCAGCAGCCCCCCGGGGGGACTAGCGGGAGGTTCCCAAGAGACCCAGTACTTC. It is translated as CASSPPGGLAGGSQETQYF.

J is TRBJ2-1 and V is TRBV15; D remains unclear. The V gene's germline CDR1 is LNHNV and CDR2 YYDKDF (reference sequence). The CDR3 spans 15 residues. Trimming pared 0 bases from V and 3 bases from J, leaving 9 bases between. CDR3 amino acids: CATSRDAGRYNEQFF. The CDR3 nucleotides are TGTGCCACCAGCAGAGATGCTGGCCGCTACAATGAGCAGTTCTTC. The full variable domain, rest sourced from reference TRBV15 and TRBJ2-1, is DAMVIQNPRYQVTQFGKPVTLSCSQTLNHNVMYWYQQKSSQAPKLLFHYYDKDFNNEADTPDNFQSRRPNTSFCFLDIRSPGLGDTAMYLCATSRDAGRYNEQFFGPGTRLTVL.

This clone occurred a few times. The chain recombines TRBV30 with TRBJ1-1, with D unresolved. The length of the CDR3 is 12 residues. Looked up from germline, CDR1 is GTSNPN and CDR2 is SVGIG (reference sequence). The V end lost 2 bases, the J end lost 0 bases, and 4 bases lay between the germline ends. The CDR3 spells CAWSSMNTEAFF. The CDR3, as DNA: TGTGCCTGGAGTAGCATGAACACTGAAGCTTTCTTT.

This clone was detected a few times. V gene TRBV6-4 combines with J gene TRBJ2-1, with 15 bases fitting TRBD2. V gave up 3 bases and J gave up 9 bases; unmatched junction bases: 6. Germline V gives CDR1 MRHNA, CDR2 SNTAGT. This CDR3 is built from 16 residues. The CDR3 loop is CASSEGTSGRISEQFF. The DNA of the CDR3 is TGTGCCAGCAGTGAGGGGACTAGCGGGAGGATTAGTGAGCAGTTCTTC.

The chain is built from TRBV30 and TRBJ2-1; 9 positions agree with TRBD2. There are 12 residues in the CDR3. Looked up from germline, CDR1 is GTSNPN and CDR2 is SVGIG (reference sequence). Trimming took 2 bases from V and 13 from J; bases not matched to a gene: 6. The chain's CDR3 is CAWSPGLALQFF. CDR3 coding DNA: TGTGCCTGGAGTCCGGGACTAGCTTTACAGTTCTTC.

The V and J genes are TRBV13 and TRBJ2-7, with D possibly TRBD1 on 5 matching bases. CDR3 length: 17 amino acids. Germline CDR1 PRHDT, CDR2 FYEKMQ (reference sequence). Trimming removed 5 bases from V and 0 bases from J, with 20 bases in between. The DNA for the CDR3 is TGTGCCAGCAGCCATACCGAGGCAGGGCTCTCCTCCTACGAGCAGTACTTC. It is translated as CASSHTEAGLSSYEQYF.

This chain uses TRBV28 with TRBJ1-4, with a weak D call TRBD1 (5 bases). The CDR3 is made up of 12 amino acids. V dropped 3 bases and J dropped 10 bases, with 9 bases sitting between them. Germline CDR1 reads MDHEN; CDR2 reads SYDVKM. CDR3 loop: CASSLGQGKLFF. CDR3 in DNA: TGTGCCAGCAGTTTGGGGCAGGGAAAACTGTTTTTT. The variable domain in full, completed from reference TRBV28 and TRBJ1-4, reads DVKVTQSSRYLVKRTGEKVFLECVQDMDHENMFWYRQDPGLGLRLIYFSYDVKMKEKGDIPEGYSVSREKKERFSLILESASTNQTSMYLCASSLGQGKLFFGSGTQLSVL.

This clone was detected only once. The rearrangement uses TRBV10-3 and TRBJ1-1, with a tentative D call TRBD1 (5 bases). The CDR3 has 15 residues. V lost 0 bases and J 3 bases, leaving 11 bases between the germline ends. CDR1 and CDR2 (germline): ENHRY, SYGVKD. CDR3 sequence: CAISESSGLDTEAFF. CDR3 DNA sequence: TGTGCCATCAGTGAGTCGTCAGGGCTGGACACTGAAGCTTTCTTT.

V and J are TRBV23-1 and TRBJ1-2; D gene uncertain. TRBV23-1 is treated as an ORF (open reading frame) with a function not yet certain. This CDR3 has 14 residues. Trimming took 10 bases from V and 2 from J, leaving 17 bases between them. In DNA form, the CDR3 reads TGCGCCAACAGAGTCCGAGTCGGGAACTATGGCTACACCTTC. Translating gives CANRVRVGNYGYTF.

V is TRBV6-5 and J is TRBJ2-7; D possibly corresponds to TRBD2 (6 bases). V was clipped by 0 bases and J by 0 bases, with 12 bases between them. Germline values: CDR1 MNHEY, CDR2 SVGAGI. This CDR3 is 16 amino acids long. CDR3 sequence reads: CASSYSGPAGSYEQYF. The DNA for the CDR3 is TGTGCCAGCAGTTACTCCGGGCCAGCGGGCTCCTACGAGCAGTACTTC.

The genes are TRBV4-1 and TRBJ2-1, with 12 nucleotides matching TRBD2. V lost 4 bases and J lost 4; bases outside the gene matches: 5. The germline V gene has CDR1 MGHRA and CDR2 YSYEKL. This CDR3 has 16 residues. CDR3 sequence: CASSRLLAGGYNEQFF. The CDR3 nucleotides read TGCGCCAGCAGCCGCTTACTAGCGGGAGGATACAATGAGCAGTTCTTC.

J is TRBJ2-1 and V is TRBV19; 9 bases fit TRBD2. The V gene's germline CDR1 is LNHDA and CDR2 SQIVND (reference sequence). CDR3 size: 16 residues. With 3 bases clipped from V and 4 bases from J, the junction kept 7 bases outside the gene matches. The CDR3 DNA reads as TGTGCCAGTAGTATTGGGGCTAGCGGGGTATACAATGAGCAGTTCTTC. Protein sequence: CASSIGASGVYNEQFF.

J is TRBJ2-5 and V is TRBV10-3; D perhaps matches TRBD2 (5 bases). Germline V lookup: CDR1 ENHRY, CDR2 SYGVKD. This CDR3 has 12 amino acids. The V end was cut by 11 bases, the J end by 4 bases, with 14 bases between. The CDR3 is CAVSALGETQYF. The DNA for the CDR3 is TGTGCCGTTAGCGCTTTAGGAGAGACCCAGTACTTC.

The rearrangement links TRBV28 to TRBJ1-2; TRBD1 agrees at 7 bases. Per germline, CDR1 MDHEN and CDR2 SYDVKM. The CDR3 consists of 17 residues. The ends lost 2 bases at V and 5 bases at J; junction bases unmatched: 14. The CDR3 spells CASSLGTTGDLLYGYTF. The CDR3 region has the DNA TGTGCCAGCAGTTTAGGGACAACAGGGGATCTTTTATATGGCTACACCTTC.

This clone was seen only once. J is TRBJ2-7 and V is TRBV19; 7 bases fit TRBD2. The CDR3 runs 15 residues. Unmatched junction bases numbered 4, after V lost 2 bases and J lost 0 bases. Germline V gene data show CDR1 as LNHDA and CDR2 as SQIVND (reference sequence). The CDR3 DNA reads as TGTGCCAGTAGTATAATCAGCGGGAACTCCTACGAGCAGTACTTC. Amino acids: CASSIISGNSYEQYF.

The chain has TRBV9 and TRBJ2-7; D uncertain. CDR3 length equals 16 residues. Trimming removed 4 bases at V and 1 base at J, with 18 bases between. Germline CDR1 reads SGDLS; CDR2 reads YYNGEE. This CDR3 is CASSPVAGYRSYEQYF. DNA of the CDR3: TGTGCCAGCAGCCCCGTGGCAGGCTACCGATCCTACGAGCAGTACTTC.

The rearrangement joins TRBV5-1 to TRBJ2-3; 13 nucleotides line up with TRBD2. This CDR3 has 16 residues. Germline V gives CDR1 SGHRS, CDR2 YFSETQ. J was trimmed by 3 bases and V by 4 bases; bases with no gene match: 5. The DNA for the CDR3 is TGCGCCAGCAGCATAGGACTAGCGGGAGTGACAGATACGCAGTATTTT. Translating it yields CASSIGLAGVTDTQYF.

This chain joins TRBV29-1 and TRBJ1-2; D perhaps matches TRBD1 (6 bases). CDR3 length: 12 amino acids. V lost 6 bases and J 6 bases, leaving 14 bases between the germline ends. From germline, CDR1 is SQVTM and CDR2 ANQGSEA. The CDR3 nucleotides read TGCAGCGTCATCGGGACAAACGATGGCTACACCTTC. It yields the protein CSVIGTNDGYTF.